A single sample gave rise to the 25 T cell receptor beta chains below, sequenced in a study of blood T cells in healthy people across ages (dated by TCRdb to about 2015). The library was built by means of 5' RACE. The reads were generated on an Illumina HiSeq 2500. A second PCR of about 7 to 12 cycles was run with a J-beta primer mix and a sample-barcoded 5' primer. TCRdb trimmed the raw reads at Q25, called clones with MiXCR and kept productive beta chains. Records with the same CDR3 protein are collapsed into one entry carrying the most frequent genes and DNA. The sample yields fewer than 800,000 distinct CDR3 sequences; roughly 49% were counted once. About 32% of the sample belongs to the ten largest clones. The sample consisted of blood. These TCRs come from a woman aged 55-70 years in good health.

This clonotype was observed a few times. V is TRBV12-3 or TRBV12-4 and J is TRBJ2-4, with D perhaps TRBD1 (6 bases). The CDR3 is 15 residues long. V lost 5 bases to trimming and J lost 6 bases, with 17 bases between them. The CDR3 nucleotides read TGTGCCAGCAGTAGCTTTACAGGGTACGGAAACATTCAGTACTTC. Its protein is CASSSFTGYGNIQYF.

This sequence joins TRBV6-5 and TRBJ2-3; the D gene is possibly TRBD1 (6 bases). CDR1 MNHEY and CDR2 SVGAGI come from the germline V gene. This CDR3 is 15 amino acids long. The V gene lost 5 bases and the J gene lost 0 bases, with 12 bases spanning the gap. CDR3 DNA: TGTGCCAGCAGTCGTACAGGGAGTAGCACAGATACGCAGTATTTT. Translating it yields CASSRTGSSTDTQYF.

This sequence joins TRBV20-1 and TRBJ2-7; TRBD1 or TRBD2 may be the D gene (5 bases each). Germline V CDR1 and CDR2: DFQATT, SNEGSKA (reference sequence). V was cut by 4 bases and J by 4 bases, with 17 bases left in between. CDR3 length equals 14 residues. CDR3 protein: CSANLRDGRYEQYF. In DNA form, the CDR3 reads TGCAGTGCTAACCTAAGGGACGGACGGTACGAGCAGTACTTC.

J is TRBJ2-2 and V is TRBV5-5; D is possibly TRBD1 (6 bases). Germline CDR1 and CDR2: SGHKS and YYEKEE (reference sequence). The length of the CDR3 is 13 residues. The DNA of the CDR3 is TGTGTCAGTGCCGGGACAAACCCCGGGGAGCTGTTTTTT. Its protein product is CVSAGTNPGELFF.

The V gene is TRBV5-5, the J gene TRBJ1-2; TRBD1 matches 7 bases. Per germline, CDR1 SGHKS and CDR2 YYEKEE (reference sequence). V gave up 4 bases and J gave up 7 bases; unmatched junction bases: 13. The CDR3 has 15 residues. CDR3: CASSRLTGSGGGYTF. Written as DNA, the CDR3 is TGTGCCAGCAGCCGTCTTACAGGGTCAGGGGGTGGCTACACCTTC.

The chain has TRBV7-2 and TRBJ2-3; 7 nucleotides match TRBD2. Germline V gene data show CDR1 as SGHTA and CDR2 as FQGNSA. The V segment lost 4 bases and the J segment 5 bases; nucleotides outside the gene matches: 9. The CDR3 has 15 residues. Here the CDR3 DNA reads TGTGCCAGCAGCTATCAGGGAGGGCTGCTAGATACGCAGTATTTT. Translated: CASSYQGGLLDTQYF.

A few counts support this clonotype. The rearrangement links TRBV25-1 to TRBJ2-3; D perhaps matches TRBD2 (5 bases). V lost 4 bases, J lost 6 bases, and 17 bases lay in between. There are 15 residues in the CDR3. Looked up from germline, CDR1 is MGHDK and CDR2 is SYGVNS. As DNA, the CDR3 is TGTGCCAGCAGTGGCTCACTCGGGGTCCGGGATACGCAGTATTTT. It specifies CASSGSLGVRDTQYF.

This clonotype has a handful of counts. The rearrangement joins TRBV25-1 to TRBJ1-2; no clear D. CDR3 size: 11 residues. Trimming cost V 6 bases and J 5 bases, with 7 bases left between them. Germline values: CDR1 MGHDK, CDR2 SYGVNS. The CDR3 loop reads CASSRAYGYTF. CDR3 sequence (DNA): TGTGCCAGCAGCAGAGCTTATGGCTACACCTTC.

The V and J genes are TRBV28 and TRBJ2-3; no reliable D call. V was trimmed by 6 bases and J by 9 bases, leaving 16 bases between them. CDR1 is MDHEN, CDR2 SYDVKM, per germline. The CDR3 consists of 13 residues. This chain's CDR3 is CASRAPLRRTQYF. The CDR3 DNA follows: TGTGCCAGCAGGGCTCCTCTGCGGCGGACGCAGTATTTT.

The chain uses TRBV11-2 and TRBJ2-3; tentatively, D is TRBD2 (5 bases). CDR3 length: 17 amino acids. Trimming took off 5 bases at V and 2 bases at J, with 20 bases between the two ends. The germline CDR1 and CDR2 sequences are SGHAT and FQNNGV. The CDR3 reads CASSKIRGPLPTDTQYF. As DNA, the CDR3 is TGTGCCAGCAGCAAGATAAGAGGGCCTCTGCCCACAGATACGCAGTATTTT. The full variable domain, completed using reference TRBV11-2 and TRBJ2-3, is EAGVAQSPRYKIIEKRQSVAFWCNPISGHATLYWYQQILGQGPKLLIQFQNNGVVDDSQLPKDRFSAERLKGVDSTLKIQPAKLEDSAVYLCASSKIRGPLPTDTQYFGPGTRLTVL.

This clonotype has only a few counts. The chain carries TRBV7-3 and TRBJ2-7; D possibly corresponds to TRBD2 (6 bases). Trimming took 6 bases from V and 2 from J, leaving 17 bases between them. Germline V gives CDR1 SGHTA, CDR2 FQGTGA. The CDR3 length is 15 residues. CDR3 DNA sequence: TGTGCCAGCAGTACTGCTGGCGGGAACACCTACGAGCAGTACTTC. This gives the protein CASSTAGGNTYEQYF.

The chain employs TRBV29-1 and TRBJ2-4; D possibly matches TRBD1 or TRBD2 (6 bases each). The CDR3 spans 16 residues. The V end lost 6 bases, the J end lost 3 bases, and 21 bases lay between the germline ends. In germline, CDR1 is SQVTM, CDR2 ANQGSEA. CDR3 DNA sequence: TGCAGCGTCTCAAGGGTGGGGGGCTCGGGCAAAAACATTCAGTACTTC. It codes for CSVSRVGGSGKNIQYF. Using reference TRBV29-1 and TRBJ2-4 for the parts outside the CDR3, the full variable domain is SAVISQKPSRDICQRGTSLTIQCQVDSQVTMMFWYRQQPGQSLTLIATANQGSEATYESGFVIDKFPISRPNLTFSTLTVSNMSPEDSSIYLCSVSRVGGSGKNIQYFGAGTRLSVL.

In its sample, this clonotype was seen many times. This rearrangement joins TRBV7-2 to TRBJ2-7; TRBD2 aligns across 13 bases. This CDR3 comprises 16 residues. Per the germline V gene, CDR1 is SGHTA and CDR2 is FQGNSA. With 6 bases clipped from V and 2 bases from J, the junction kept 7 bases outside the gene matches. CDR3 bases: TGTGCCAGCAGATATACCGGGACTAGCGGGGCCTACGAGCAGTACTTC. Translation gives CASRYTGTSGAYEQYF. Full variable domain (missing parts from reference TRBV7-2 and TRBJ2-7): GAGVSQSPSNKVTEKGKDVELRCDPISGHTALYWYRQSLGQGLEFLIYFQGNSAPDKSGLPSDRFSAERTGGSVSTLTIQRTQQEDSAVYLCASRYTGTSGAYEQYFGPGTRLTVT.

This chain connects TRBV10-3 to TRBJ1-5; D unclear. This CDR3 spans 14 amino acids. Germline assignment: CDR1 ENHRY and CDR2 SYGVKD. The V end lost 3 bases, the J end lost 6 bases, and 12 bases lay between the germline ends. In nucleotides, the CDR3 is TGTGCCATCAGTGAAAGCGGAGGGCTTCAGCCCCAGCATTTT. Its protein is CAISESGGLQPQHF.

The chain is built from TRBV5-1 and TRBJ2-1, with 7 positions matching TRBD2. The CDR3 totals 17 residues. Germline V gene sequence: CDR1 SGHRS, CDR2 YFSETQ. V gave up 4 bases and J gave up 7 bases; unmatched junction bases: 17. The CDR3 sequence: CASSKAAPGRTGNEQFF. The CDR3 DNA reads TGCGCCAGCAGCAAAGCGGCCCCCGGGAGGACGGGGAATGAGCAGTTCTTC.

The chain combines TRBV9 with TRBJ2-3; 7 nucleotides match TRBD2. The CDR3 contains 17 residues. The trim removed 2 bases at V and 4 bases at J, leaving 13 bases unmatched. Germline V CDR1 and CDR2: SGDLS, YYNGEE. CDR3 nucleotides: TGTGCCAGCAGCGTCACTGCGAGCGGGATAGGTGCAGATACGCAGTATTTT. Protein product: CASSVTASGIGADTQYF.

This chain joins TRBV4-2 and TRBJ2-5; possible D gene TRBD1, 6 bases. The J call may be mistaken, given a closer DNA end match to TRBJ2-7. The germline V gene encodes CDR1 LGHNA and CDR2 YNFKEQ. The CDR3 extends over 14 amino acids. The CDR3 DNA follows: TGTGCCAGCAGCCAAGCCCAGGGGACCAACGAGCAGTACTTC. Translation gives CASSQAQGTNEQYF.

The chain joins TRBV20-1 to TRBJ2-5, with 10 bases aligning to TRBD2. TRBJ2-7 matches the DNA end more closely, so the J call is doubtful. This CDR3 is built from 13 residues. CDR1 and CDR2 from the germline V gene are DFQATT and SNEGSKA (reference sequence). The CDR3 DNA reads TGCAGTGCTAGACTAGCGGGAGATATCGAGCAGTACTTC. It encodes CSARLAGDIEQYF.

The chain carries TRBV5-6 and TRBJ2-6; D call uncertain. CDR3 size: 16 residues. The germline V gene encodes CDR1 SGHDT and CDR2 YYEEEE. The V gene lost 1 base and the J gene lost 5 bases, with 13 bases spanning the gap. The CDR3 nucleotides read TGTGCCAGCAGCTTGAATTCCCCTCAGAGGGCCAACGTCCTGACTTTC. Encoded protein: CASSLNSPQRANVLTF.

The V call is TRBV12-3 or TRBV12-4, the J call TRBJ2-7; the D gene is possibly TRBD2 (5 bases). There are 15 residues in the CDR3. V lost 4 bases and J 7 bases, leaving 20 bases between the germline ends. CDR3 sequence (DNA): TGTGCCAGCAGTTCCCCCGGACTGGTCCCCAATGAGCAGTACTTC. It is translated as CASSSPGLVPNEQYF.

The J gene is TRBJ2-1, the V gene TRBV20-1; D remains ambiguous. V lost 5 bases, J lost 5 bases, and 10 bases lay in between. The CDR3 spans 12 residues. The V gene's germline CDR1 is DFQATT and CDR2 SNEGSKA (reference sequence). CDR3 DNA: TGCAGTGCTTTCGACGGCGACAATGAGCAGTTCTTC. This codes for CSAFDGDNEQFF.

The table lists this clonotype with a few counts. The chain's CDR3 is CASSYADYGYTF. The CDR3 DNA reads as TGTGCCAGCAGTTATGCCGACTATGGCTACACCTTC. The V and J genes are TRBV6-5 and TRBJ1-2; D unclear. Per germline, CDR1 MNHEY and CDR2 SVGAGI. This CDR3 has 12 amino acids. V was clipped by 3 bases and J by 3 bases, with 5 bases between them.

This clonotype was counted a single time. One junction end disagrees with the germline gene, perhaps due to a read error. The rearrangement uses TRBV9 and TRBJ2-3; 15 nucleotides align to TRBD2. From germline, CDR1 is SGDLS and CDR2 YYNGEE. The CDR3 contains 16 residues. This CDR3 reads CASSARTSGRVDMQYF. The CDR3 coding sequence is TGTGCCAGCAGCGCCCGGACTAGCGGGAGGGTAGATATGCAGTATTTT.

The V call is TRBV29-1, the J call TRBJ1-5; 8 bases map to TRBD1. With V trimmed by 6 bases and J by 6 bases, 7 bases remained unmatched. CDR1 and CDR2 from the germline V gene are SQVTM and ANQGSEA. The CDR3 is 13 amino acids. CDR3 protein: CSVTDRGGQPQHF. The CDR3 region has the DNA TGCAGCGTCACTGACAGGGGCGGTCAGCCCCAGCATTTT.

This clonotype was seen a handful of times. The chain uses TRBV15 and TRBJ1-2; D possibly corresponds to TRBD1 (6 bases). CDR3 length: 12 residues. Germline V gene sequence: CDR1 LNHNV, CDR2 YYDKDF (reference sequence). The V end was cut by 4 bases, the J end by 4 bases, with 7 bases between. CDR3 DNA: TGTGCCACCAGCATGGACAGCTATGGCTACACCTTC. Its protein product is CATSMDSYGYTF.